This note documents a single T cell receptor beta chain sequence. The antigen is unknown. CD8 cells classed as naive were CD45RO-negative and positively selected for CCR7, excluding terminally differentiated effector memory CD45RA+ cells. HIV-negative, healthy adults without recent acute infections or vaccinations were the donors. The sample is drawn from a study of shared clonotypes between healthy human individuals. Points from the study as a whole: Only blood was sampled; tissue repertoires likely differ.

The V end was cut by 1 base, the J end by 4 bases, with 7 bases between. Germline values: CDR1 LNHDA, CDR2 SQIVND (reference sequence). This CDR3 has 13 amino acids. Assay runs were performed at deep level. Investigators spread the genomic DNA of each subset evenly over several immunoSEQ plates. The assay was immunoSEQ multiplex PCR, and TCRdb's table has in-frame clones only and misses some. The sample has about 700,000 clones, roughly nine tenths seen once. The sample taken for sequencing was naive CD8+ T cells sorted from blood. The chain joins TRBV19 to TRBJ1-1; D uncertain. The sequence was collected from a man between 25 and 39 years old in good health. The CDR3: CASSIVGSTEAFF. The CDR3 DNA reads as TGTGCCAGTAGTATAGTGGGGAGCACTGAAGCTTTCTTT.